Presented here are 28 T cell receptor beta chains from one specimen sequenced in a study of CD8 T cells in Susac syndrome. Random hexamers served to reverse transcribe roughly 0.5 to 1 ug RNA. Each CDR3 protein is one row after TCRdb ran MiXCR on the immunoSEQ multiplex PCR reads. The table records 180,000 or so distinct CDR3 sequences, 90% to 95% of them present only once. Sequenced sample: CD4+ T cells from PBMCs. These receptors were collected from a human donor with multiple sclerosis.

This clonotype was seen only once. The V call is TRBV30, the J call TRBJ1-1; 7 bases agree with TRBD1. The CDR3 is 13 residues long. V shed 4 bases, J shed 4 bases, and the junction held 6 bases outside the gene matches. The germline CDR1 and CDR2 sequences are GTSNPN and SVGIG (reference sequence). CDR3 protein: CAWKGQAGTEAFF. The DNA of the CDR3 is TGTGCCTGGAAAGGACAGGCCGGCACTGAAGCTTTCTTT.

The J gene is TRBJ2-1, the V gene TRBV7-3, with 7 bases that match TRBD1. Germline V gene lookup returns CDR1 SGHTA and CDR2 FQGTGA. The trim removed 0 bases at V and 12 bases at J, leaving 5 bases unmatched. CDR3 length equals 13 residues. CDR3 region: CASSLTGTEPQFF. CDR3 coding DNA: TGTGCCAGCAGCTTAACTGGGACAGAGCCGCAGTTCTTC.

The chain uses TRBV5-1 and TRBJ2-7; TRBD1 aligns across 9 bases. The ends lost 5 bases at V and 6 bases at J; junction bases unmatched: 12. The CDR3 covers 15 residues. Germline assignment: CDR1 SGHRS and CDR2 YFSETQ. CDR3 sequence: CASSLPPPGQGEQYF. The CDR3 region has the DNA TGCGCCAGCAGTCTACCACCCCCGGGACAGGGCGAGCAGTACTTC.

V gene TRBV20-1 combines with J gene TRBJ2-2; weak D call: TRBD1 (6 bases). Germline-derived CDR1 and CDR2 are DFQATT and SNEGSKA (reference sequence). The CDR3 is made up of 14 amino acids. The CDR3 region is CSSTGPSNTGELFF. CDR3 DNA: TGCAGCAGTACAGGGCCTTCGAACACCGGGGAGCTGTTTTTT.

The chain joins TRBV3-1 to TRBJ2-1, with 10 bases aligning to TRBD2. CDR1 is LGHDT, CDR2 YNNKEL, per germline (reference sequence). V lost 5 bases, J lost 8 bases, and 12 bases stayed unmatched. This CDR3 region has 16 residues. CDR3 DNA: TGTGCCAGCAGCTTTATCAGCGGGGGGGCTATCGATGAGCAGTTCTTC. Translating gives CASSFISGGAIDEQFF.

This chain connects TRBV3-1 to TRBJ2-2; D is ambiguous. Germline V lookup: CDR1 LGHDT, CDR2 YNNKEL (reference sequence). The CDR3 is 15 residues long. Trimming took off 4 bases at V and 4 bases at J, with 13 bases between the two ends. DNA of the CDR3: TGTGCCAGCAGCCGGAAAAGGGTCCCCACCGGGGAGCTGTTTTTT. Protein: CASSRKRVPTGELFF.

The V call is TRBV11-2, the J call TRBJ2-7; D gene unclear. Trimming left V 4 bases short and J 0 bases short, with 13 bases between. Germline loops: CDR1 SGHAT, CDR2 FQNNGV. The CDR3 length is 15 residues. The CDR3 DNA reads TGTGCCAGCAGCTGGGTCGGCCTGAACTCCTACGAGCAGTACTTC. Residues: CASSWVGLNSYEQYF.

This clonotype was observed once. The chain combines TRBV13 with TRBJ1-4, with 10 bases that match TRBD1. Germline CDR1 PRHDT, CDR2 FYEKMQ (reference sequence). CDR3 size: 16 residues. J was trimmed by 8 bases and V by 5 bases; bases with no gene match: 11. The CDR3 region is CASSRYRDRGREKLFF. Here the CDR3 DNA reads TGTGCCAGCAGCCGTTACCGGGACAGGGGAAGGGAAAAACTGTTTTTT.

J is TRBJ1-6 and V is TRBV27; TRBD1 might be the D (5 bases). CDR1 and CDR2 (germline): MNHEY, SMNVEV (reference sequence). This CDR3 has 15 amino acids. The germline V and J ends were trimmed by 6 bases and 10 bases, with 19 bases remaining between them. This CDR3 reads CASSPWDALGSPLHF. In DNA, the CDR3 is TGTGCCAGCAGCCCCTGGGACGCCCTGGGGTCACCCCTCCACTTT.

The chain links TRBV20-1 to TRBJ2-3; perhaps TRBD2 as D (6 bases). Per germline, CDR1 DFQATT and CDR2 SNEGSKA (reference sequence). With 7 bases removed from V and 6 bases from J, the gap between germline ends came to 20 bases. This CDR3 has 14 residues. CDR3: CSVRGQPGGDTQYF. CDR3 sequence (DNA): TGCAGTGTCAGAGGTCAGCCTGGGGGGGATACGCAGTATTTT.

The chain's CDR3 is CASSPGQKAFF. The DNA of the CDR3 is TGTGCCAGCAGCCCAGGTCAAAAAGCTTTCTTT. The rearrangement links TRBV2 to TRBJ1-1; D is ambiguous. This CDR3 has 11 amino acids. Germline values: CDR1 SNHLY, CDR2 FYNNEI. The germline V and J ends were trimmed by 6 bases and 9 bases, with 11 bases remaining between them.

The genes are TRBV7-9 and TRBJ1-6; a weak D match, TRBD1 (5 bases). CDR1 and CDR2 from the germline V gene are SEHNR and FQNEAQ (reference sequence). The CDR3 is 14 amino acids. V lost 5 bases and J lost 10, with 15 bases in between. The CDR3 here is CASSPEGFQSPLHF. In DNA form, the CDR3 reads TGTGCCAGCAGCCCTGAGGGGTTTCAATCACCCCTCCACTTT.

This clonotype has only one observation. The chain joins TRBV5-6 to TRBJ2-5, with 10 bases aligning to TRBD2. There are 14 residues in the CDR3. The junction had 4 bases not matched to a gene; V was cut back by 4 bases and J by 4 bases. The germline V gene has CDR1 SGHDT and CDR2 YYEEEE. The CDR3 DNA reads as TGTGCCAGCAGCCGGGGACTAGCGATAGAGACCCAGTACTTC. It yields the protein CASSRGLAIETQYF.

As DNA, the CDR3 is TGTGCCAGCAGCCCCGGAGGTGTTGACGAGGCTTTCTTT. This codes for CASSPGGVDEAFF. V is TRBV7-2 and J is TRBJ1-1; D unresolved. Germline V gene data show CDR1 as SGHTA and CDR2 as FQGNSA. V shed 5 bases and J shed 11 bases, with 18 bases lying between them. The CDR3 runs to 13 residues.

The rearrangement uses TRBV7-9 and TRBJ2-5; D is possibly TRBD1 (5 bases). Looked up from germline, CDR1 is SEHNR and CDR2 is FQNEAQ (reference sequence). V was clipped by 4 bases and J by 5 bases, with 11 bases between them. The CDR3 covers 13 residues. CDR3 residues: CASSYDRLETQYF. The CDR3, as DNA: TGTGCCAGCAGCTACGACAGATTGGAGACCCAGTACTTC.

V gene TRBV29-1 combines with J gene TRBJ2-3; no clear D gene. The germline gives CDR1 SQVTM, CDR2 ANQGSEA. Between the trimmed V and J ends, which lost 5 bases and 4 bases, there was a span of 10 bases. The CDR3 is 12 amino acids. CDR3 DNA: TGCAGCGTTCGGCCTCGGGCAGATACGCAGTATTTT. It encodes CSVRPRADTQYF.

This sequence joins TRBV12-3 or TRBV12-4 and TRBJ2-7; unclear D gene. This CDR3 spans 13 amino acids. V lost 3 bases, J lost 0 bases, and 6 bases lay in between. The CDR3 spells CASSFRRSYEQYF. The CDR3 DNA reads TGTGCCAGCAGTTTCCGACGCTCCTACGAGCAGTACTTC.

This clonotype has just one count. The CDR3 here is CASSENYPQAGSNYGYTF. In DNA, the CDR3 is TGTGCCAGCAGCGAAAATTACCCTCAAGCCGGGTCGAACTATGGCTACACCTTC. The chain employs TRBV7-9 and TRBJ1-2, with D uncertain. The CDR3 covers 18 residues. From germline, CDR1 is SEHNR and CDR2 FQNEAQ (reference sequence). Deletions cut 5 bases from V and 2 bases from J, with 24 bases between.

This clonotype was detected once. In nucleotides, the CDR3 is TGTGCCAGCAGTGAGTATTTGAGGGATGGCTACACCTTC. Protein sequence: CASSEYLRDGYTF. The V gene is TRBV25-1, the J gene TRBJ1-2; D is unclear. V was shortened by 3 bases and J by 6 bases, with 11 bases between the two germline ends. The CDR3 extends over 13 amino acids. The germline CDR1 and CDR2 sequences are MGHDK and SYGVNS.

The rearrangement joins TRBV29-1 to TRBJ1-1; D is unresolved. From germline, CDR1 is SQVTM and CDR2 ANQGSEA. The V end lost 4 bases, the J end lost 1 base, and 19 bases lay between the germline ends. The CDR3 length is 16 residues. The CDR3 region is CSVAWRPTGRNTEAFF. The CDR3 nucleotides read TGCAGCGTTGCCTGGCGCCCTACTGGGAGGAACACTGAAGCTTTCTTT.

This chain joins TRBV10-3 and TRBJ2-6; 8 nucleotides align to TRBD2. The length of the CDR3 is 18 residues. V lost 4 bases to trimming and J lost 0 bases; unmatched junction nucleotides: 8. Germline V gene sequence: CDR1 ENHRY, CDR2 SYGVKD. The CDR3 reads CAISGGGTWTSGANVLTF. CDR3 bases: TGTGCCATCAGTGGCGGGGGGACGTGGACCTCTGGGGCCAACGTCCTGACTTTC.

V and J are TRBV3-1 and TRBJ2-1, with TRBD2 matching 7 bases. Germline V CDR1 and CDR2: LGHDT, YNNKEL (reference sequence). Unmatched junction bases numbered 7, after V lost 0 bases and J lost 8 bases. The CDR3 contains 15 residues. The CDR3 loop reads CASSQEALASHEQFF. DNA for the CDR3: TGTGCCAGCAGCCAAGAGGCACTAGCGAGCCATGAGCAGTTCTTC.

For the CDR3, the DNA is TGCGCCAGCAGCTTGGTAGCGGGAGGGTACGAGCAGTACTTC. As protein: CASSLVAGGYEQYF. The chain combines TRBV5-1 with TRBJ2-7; the match to TRBD2 covers 11 bases. V gave up 0 bases and J gave up 4 bases; unmatched junction bases: 0. The CDR3 totals 14 residues. Germline V CDR1 and CDR2: SGHRS, YFSETQ.

V and J are TRBV20-1 and TRBJ2-1, with D uncertain. Germline V gene sequence: CDR1 DFQATT, CDR2 SNEGSKA (reference sequence). V lost 0 bases and J lost 2, with 20 bases in between. This CDR3 spans 18 amino acids. In DNA, the CDR3 is TGCAGTGCTAGAGACATACAACATCCGGGCCTACCCTACAATGAGCAGTTCTTC. The encoded protein is CSARDIQHPGLPYNEQFF.

The J gene is TRBJ2-1, the V gene TRBV20-1, with D maybe TRBD2 (5 bases). The V gene's germline CDR1 is DFQATT and CDR2 SNEGSKA (reference sequence). This CDR3 is built from 14 residues. Trimming left V 6 bases short and J 0 bases short, with 12 bases between. The CDR3 loop is CSANAGSSYNEQFF. As DNA, the CDR3 is TGCAGTGCAAACGCGGGTTCCTCCTACAATGAGCAGTTCTTC.

As DNA, the CDR3 is TGTGCCAGCAGCCACGCGGGAAGCTCCTACAATGAGCAGTTCTTC. Its protein is CASSHAGSSYNEQFF. The chain is built from TRBV3-1 and TRBJ2-1; tentatively, D is TRBD2 (6 bases). CDR1 and CDR2 from the germline V gene are LGHDT and YNNKEL (reference sequence). V lost 3 bases and J lost 0, with 9 bases in between. The CDR3 extends over 15 amino acids.

This clonotype was detected only once. V and J are TRBV29-1 and TRBJ2-3, with D uncertain. Trimming left V 4 bases short and J 0 bases short, with 5 bases between. Germline lookup yields CDR1 SQVTM and CDR2 ANQGSEA. CDR3 length: 12 residues. CDR3 protein: CSVATSTDTQYF. The CDR3 DNA reads TGCAGCGTTGCTACTAGCACAGATACGCAGTATTTT.

The chain uses TRBV4-1 and TRBJ2-5, with TRBD1 identical over 7 bases. The trim removed 8 bases at V and 4 bases at J, leaving 10 bases unmatched. Germline values: CDR1 MGHRA, CDR2 YSYEKL. This CDR3 is built from 14 residues. This CDR3 is CASRTRTGRETQYF. In DNA form, the CDR3 reads TGCGCCAGCCGAACGAGGACAGGAAGAGAGACCCAGTACTTC.